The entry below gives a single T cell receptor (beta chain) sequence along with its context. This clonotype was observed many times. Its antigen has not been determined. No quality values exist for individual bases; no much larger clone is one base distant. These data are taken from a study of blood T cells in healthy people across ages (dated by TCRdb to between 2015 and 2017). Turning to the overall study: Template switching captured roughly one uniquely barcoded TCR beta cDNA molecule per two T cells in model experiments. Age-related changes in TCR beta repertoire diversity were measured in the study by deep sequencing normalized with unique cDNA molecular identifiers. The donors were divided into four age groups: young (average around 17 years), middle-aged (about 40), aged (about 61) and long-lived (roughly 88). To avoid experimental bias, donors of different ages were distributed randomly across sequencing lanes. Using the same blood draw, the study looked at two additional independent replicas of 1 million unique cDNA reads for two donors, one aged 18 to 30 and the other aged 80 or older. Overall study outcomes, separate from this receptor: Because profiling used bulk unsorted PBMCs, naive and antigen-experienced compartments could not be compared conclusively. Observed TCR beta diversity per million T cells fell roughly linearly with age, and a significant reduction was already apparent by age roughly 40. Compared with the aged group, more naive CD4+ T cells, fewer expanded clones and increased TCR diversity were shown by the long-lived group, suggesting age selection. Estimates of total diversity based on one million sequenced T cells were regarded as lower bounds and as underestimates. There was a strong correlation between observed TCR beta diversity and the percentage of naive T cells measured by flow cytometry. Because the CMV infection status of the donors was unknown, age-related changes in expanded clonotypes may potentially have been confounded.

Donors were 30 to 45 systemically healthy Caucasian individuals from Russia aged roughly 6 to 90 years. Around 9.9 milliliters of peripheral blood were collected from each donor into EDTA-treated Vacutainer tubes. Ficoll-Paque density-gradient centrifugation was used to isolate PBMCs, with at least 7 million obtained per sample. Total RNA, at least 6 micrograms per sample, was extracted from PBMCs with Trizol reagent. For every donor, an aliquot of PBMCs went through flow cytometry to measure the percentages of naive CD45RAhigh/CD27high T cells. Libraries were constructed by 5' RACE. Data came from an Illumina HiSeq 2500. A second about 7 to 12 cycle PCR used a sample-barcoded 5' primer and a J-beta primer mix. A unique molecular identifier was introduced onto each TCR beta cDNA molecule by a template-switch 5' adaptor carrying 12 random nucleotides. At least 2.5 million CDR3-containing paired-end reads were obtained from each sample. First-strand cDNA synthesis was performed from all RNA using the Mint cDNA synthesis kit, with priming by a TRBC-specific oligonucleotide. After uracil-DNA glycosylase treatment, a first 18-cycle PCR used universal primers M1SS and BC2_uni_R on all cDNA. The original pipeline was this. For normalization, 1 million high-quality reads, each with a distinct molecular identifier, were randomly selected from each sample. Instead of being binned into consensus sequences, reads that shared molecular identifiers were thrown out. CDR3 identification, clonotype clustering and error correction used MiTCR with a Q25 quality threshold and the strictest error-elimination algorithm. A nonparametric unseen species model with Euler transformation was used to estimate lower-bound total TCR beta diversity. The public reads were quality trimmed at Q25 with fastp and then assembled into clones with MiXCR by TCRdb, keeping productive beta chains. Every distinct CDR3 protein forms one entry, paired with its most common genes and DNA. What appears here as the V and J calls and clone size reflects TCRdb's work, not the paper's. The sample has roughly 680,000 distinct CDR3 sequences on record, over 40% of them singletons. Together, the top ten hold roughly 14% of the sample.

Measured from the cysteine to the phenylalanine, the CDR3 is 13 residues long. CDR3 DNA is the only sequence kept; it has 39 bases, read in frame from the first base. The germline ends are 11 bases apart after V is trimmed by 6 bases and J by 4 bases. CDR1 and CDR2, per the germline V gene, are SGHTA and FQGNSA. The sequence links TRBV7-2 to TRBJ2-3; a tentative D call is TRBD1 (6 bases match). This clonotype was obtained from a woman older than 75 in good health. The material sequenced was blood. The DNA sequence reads TGTGCCAGCAGGGTAGGGGGAGCAGATACGCAGTATTTT. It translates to CASRVGGADTQYF. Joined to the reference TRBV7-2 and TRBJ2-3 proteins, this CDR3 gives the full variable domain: GAGVSQSPSNKVTEKGKDVELRCDPISGHTALYWYRQSLGQGLEFLIYFQGNSAPDKSGLPSDRFSAERTGGSVSTLTIQRTQQEDSAVYLCASRVGGADTQYFGPGTRLTVL.